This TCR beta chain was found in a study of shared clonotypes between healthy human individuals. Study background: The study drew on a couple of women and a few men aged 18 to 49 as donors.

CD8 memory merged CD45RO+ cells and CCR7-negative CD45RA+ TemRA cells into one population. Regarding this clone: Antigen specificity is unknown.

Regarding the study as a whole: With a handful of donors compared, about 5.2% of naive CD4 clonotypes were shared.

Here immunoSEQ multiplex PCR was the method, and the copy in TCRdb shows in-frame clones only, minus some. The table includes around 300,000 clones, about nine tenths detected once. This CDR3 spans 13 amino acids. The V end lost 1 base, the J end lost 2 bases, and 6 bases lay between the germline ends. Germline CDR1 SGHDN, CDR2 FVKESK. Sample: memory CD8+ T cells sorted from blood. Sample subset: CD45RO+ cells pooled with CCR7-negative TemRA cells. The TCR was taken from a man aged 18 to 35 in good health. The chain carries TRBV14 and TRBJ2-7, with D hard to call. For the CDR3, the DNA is TGTGCCAGCAGCCAAGGCCTAGCCTACGAGCAGTACTTC. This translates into CASSQGLAYEQYF.